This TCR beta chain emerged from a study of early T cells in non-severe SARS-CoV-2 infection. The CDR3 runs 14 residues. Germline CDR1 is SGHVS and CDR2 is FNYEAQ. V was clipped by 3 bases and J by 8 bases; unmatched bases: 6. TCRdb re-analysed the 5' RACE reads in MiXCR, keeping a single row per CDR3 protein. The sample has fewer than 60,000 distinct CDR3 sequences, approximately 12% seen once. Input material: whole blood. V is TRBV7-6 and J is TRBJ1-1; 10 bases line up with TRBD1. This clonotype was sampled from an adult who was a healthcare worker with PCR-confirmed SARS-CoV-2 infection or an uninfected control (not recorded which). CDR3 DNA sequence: TGTGCCAGCAGCTTCACAATGGGACAGGGGGAAGCTTTCTTT. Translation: CASSFTMGQGEAFF.